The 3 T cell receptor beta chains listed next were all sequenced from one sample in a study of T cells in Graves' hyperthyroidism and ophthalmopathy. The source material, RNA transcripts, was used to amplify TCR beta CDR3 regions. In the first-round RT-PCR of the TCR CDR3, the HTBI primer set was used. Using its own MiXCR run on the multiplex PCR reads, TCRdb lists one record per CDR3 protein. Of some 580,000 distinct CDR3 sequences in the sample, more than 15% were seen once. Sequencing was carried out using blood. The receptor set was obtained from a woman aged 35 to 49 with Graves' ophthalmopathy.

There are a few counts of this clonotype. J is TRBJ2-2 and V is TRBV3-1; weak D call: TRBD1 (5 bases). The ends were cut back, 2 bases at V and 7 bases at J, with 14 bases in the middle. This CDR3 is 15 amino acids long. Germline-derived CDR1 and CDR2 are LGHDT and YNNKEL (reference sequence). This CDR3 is CASSQRRVVVGELFF. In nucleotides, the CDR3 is TGTGCCAGCAGCCAACGCAGGGTGGTGGTCGGGGAGCTGTTTTTT.

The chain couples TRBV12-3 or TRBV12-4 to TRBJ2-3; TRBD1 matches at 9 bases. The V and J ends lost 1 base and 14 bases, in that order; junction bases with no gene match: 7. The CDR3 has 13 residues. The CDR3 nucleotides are TGTGCCAGCAGTTTAGACGGGACAGGGAGGCGGTATTTT. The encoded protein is CASSLDGTGRRYF.

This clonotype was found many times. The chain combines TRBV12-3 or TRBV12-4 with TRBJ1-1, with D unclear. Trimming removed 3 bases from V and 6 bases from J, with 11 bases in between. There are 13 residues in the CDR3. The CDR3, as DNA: TGTGCCAGCAGTTTCCTGACGCCCTCTGAAGCTTTCTTT. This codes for CASSFLTPSEAFF.